This T cell receptor beta chain derives from a study of blood T cell repertoires in COVID-19. Germline lookup yields CDR1 SGHTA and CDR2 FQGTGA. V trimming: 2 bases; J trimming: 7 bases; junction bases outside the gene matches: 7. This CDR3 comprises 15 residues. The protocol was immunoSEQ multiplex PCR, while the TCRdb copy is restricted to in-frame clones and leaves out a portion. Of about 370,000 clones listed, 80% to 90% are singletons. This chain connects TRBV7-3 to TRBJ2-1, with TRBD2 matching over 8 bases. The sequenced material came from PBMCs or T cells enriched from blood (not recorded which). The receptor was derived from a man between 18 and 35 years old who had recovered from COVID-19. CDR3 region: CASSLGAGARNEQFF. DNA for the CDR3: TGTGCCAGCAGCTTAGGAGCGGGAGCTCGGAATGAGCAGTTCTTC.